This section outlines one T cell receptor beta chain sequence together with its context. V lost 1 base and J lost 7, with 11 bases in between. The CDR3 is made up of 14 amino acids. Germline-derived CDR1 and CDR2 are MGHRA and YSYEKL. This specimen comes from a study of T cell changes during pregnancy in multiple sclerosis. TCRdb keeps only in-frame clones here, not all; method: immunoSEQ multiplex PCR. The sample records about 39,000 clones, almost 95% being singletons. The rearrangement joins TRBV4-1 to TRBJ2-1; the D gene is possibly TRBD2 (6 bases). The TCR comes from a female donor with multiple sclerosis, enrolled in a pregnancy study. This sample comprised CD4+ T cells from peripheral blood mononuclear cells, obtained after pregnancy. As DNA, the CDR3 is TGCGCCAGCAGCCAAGCGGGGGTTGAAAATGAGCAGTTCTTC. Translated, it gives CASSQAGVENEQFF.